This is a list of T cell receptor beta chains from one sample in a study of blood T cell repertoires in COVID-19. Some clones are missing from TCRdb's copy, which holds only in-frame ones; the method was immunoSEQ multiplex PCR. The sample has approximately 170,000 clones, about four fifths seen once. Sequencing was carried out using peripheral blood. The receptors originated from a man aged 35 to 55 who had recovered from COVID-19. The conserved cysteine and the conserved F or W are not part of the CDR3 here.

J: TRBJ2-1
V: TRBV5-1
CDR3: ASSLANSGTYEQF

J: TRBJ2-7
V: TRBV27
CDR3: ASSFGGREQY

J: TRBJ1-4
V: TRBV9
CDR3: ASSVGGTSNEKLF

J: TRBJ2-7
V: TRBV5-5
CDR3: ASRSGLQTYEQY

J: TRBJ2-3
V: TRBV27
CDR3: ASRGSAGGTQY

J: TRBJ1-3
V: TRBV7-2
CDR3: ASSPWDSSGNTIY

J: TRBJ1-2
V: TRBV30
CDR3: AWSRTGYGYT

J: TRBJ2-3
V: TRBV19
CDR3: ASSIDTSGSGTDTQY

J: TRBJ2-1
V: TRBV6-2/TRBV6-3
CDR3: ASSVAGTSVYNEQF

J: TRBJ1-2
V: TRBV7-9
CDR3: ASSEGGMRGYT

J: TRBJ2-1
V: TRBV5-1
CDR3: ASRDNYNEQF

J: TRBJ2-2
V: TRBV3-1/TRBV3-2
CDR3: ASSPTSGGAGGELF

J: TRBJ2-1
V: TRBV6-2/TRBV6-3
CDR3: ASSYSPPAGIYNEQF

J: TRBJ1-1
V: TRBV10-3
CDR3: AGKGGGEAF

J: TRBJ1-5
V: TRBV6-5
CDR3: ASSYGPPGADQPQH

J: TRBJ2-2
V: TRBV6-1
CDR3: ASSEGRVPGELF

J: TRBJ2-7
V: TRBV11-2
CDR3: ASSLGQGEQY

J: TRBJ1-5
V: TRBV7-2
CDR3: ASSLATNQPQH

J: TRBJ1-5
V: TRBV19
CDR3: ASSIGGPNRGGNQPQH

J: TRBJ2-2
V: TRBV7-9
CDR3: ASSLLAGGTTGELF

J: TRBJ2-7
V: TRBV5-4
CDR3: ASSLDGGGSYEQY

J: TRBJ1-6
V: TRBV5-4
CDR3: ASSLDRDSPLH

J: TRBJ2-1
V: TRBV7-2
CDR3: ASSLELLAYEQF

J: TRBJ1-1
V: TRBV7-2
CDR3: ASSLGGKVGAF

J: TRBJ2-3
V: TRBV7-8
CDR3: ASRRGTDTQY

J: TRBJ2-2
V: TRBV5-1
CDR3: ASSWRQGTGELF

J: TRBJ1-2
V: TRBV5-6
CDR3: ASSIHGPSIYGYT

J: TRBJ2-7
V: TRBV18
CDR3: ASSPGTFSYEQY

J: TRBJ2-7
V: TRBV19
CDR3: ASSTSPGEQY

J: TRBJ1-6
V: TRBV14
CDR3: ASSQDRFSPLH

J: TRBJ2-7
V: TRBV4-1
CDR3: ASSRGQIYEQY

J: TRBJ2-2
V: TRBV13
CDR3: ASTIAGGPTGELF

J: TRBJ1-1
V: TRBV7-9
CDR3: ASSFPGNTEAF

J: TRBJ2-1
V: TRBV6-2/TRBV6-3
CDR3: ASSYSEYNEQF

J: TRBJ2-1
V: TRBV5-1
CDR3: ASSLVTSGSLDNEQF

J: TRBJ2-1
V: TRBV27
CDR3: ASTTAAYNEQF

J: TRBJ2-1
V: TRBV5-5
CDR3: ASSLLRSAGGINEQF

J: TRBJ1-3
V: TRBV7-8
CDR3: ASSLGAAGPGQESSGNTIY

J: TRBJ2-7
V: TRBV21-1
CDR3: ASSKEGVRAPYEQY

J: TRBJ1-5
V: TRBV6-1
CDR3: ASSEARTGYQPQH